Described below is a single T cell receptor (beta chain) sequence and its context. It lacks a known antigen. No much larger clone is present one base from it, and per-base qualities are unavailable. Here V drops 0 bases and J drops 6 bases, and the junction holds 15 bases not matched to any gene. As encoded in the germline V gene, CDR1 is SGHRS while CDR2 is YFSETQ. The CDR3, from cysteine to phenylalanine, totals 17 residues. Only the CDR3 region is kept as DNA, spanning 51 bases read in frame from base 1. These data originate in a study of cytomegalovirus exposure and HLA in healthy donors (dated by TCRdb to the late 2010s). A note on the overall study: An earlier analysis of approximately 600 of the donors reported more than 250 Gb of sequence data and 120 million or so unique TCR beta sequences from some 180 million T cells. An early release covering roughly 600 HLA-typed donors comprised about 300 gigabases of sequencing data and around 80 million unique TCR sequences. Among the approximately 430 genotyped donors, more than 70% belonged to the genetic ancestry cluster associated with self-reported Caucasian donors. The study was designed to test whether signatures of past pathogen exposure could be identified by cataloging public T cell receptors. Using immunosequencing, the study profiled T cell repertoires from around 680 subjects and related those repertoires to cytomegalovirus serostatus. Along with the roughly 700-subject first cohort, a separate validation cohort of over a hundred different subjects was used. The study combined high-throughput TCR immunosequencing, statistical association of individual TCRs with disease status, and machine learning to predict cytomegalovirus infection status. A later analysis re-examined previously published TCR beta repertoires from roughly 720 donors and added high-resolution HLA genotyping to investigate patterns of TCR occurrence. Rather than using new phenotypic data, the later analysis identified candidate immune exposures from TCR beta sequences and from how often those sequences occurred across donors. An earlier analysis of some 500 of the donors applied high-throughput TCR beta sequencing to assess whether each TCR beta V gene segment acted as functional or pseudogenic. Donor age, sex, ethnicity and CMV serostatus were compiled alongside the repertoire data. A later genetic analysis took genome-wide SNP genotypes for about 55% of the 666 donors and used that subset as a discovery cohort. Every repertoire in the discovery cohort had been generated on one and the same sequencing platform. HLA typing covered class I and class II loci at four-digit resolution. Typing coverage differed by locus: A, B, C, DRB1 and DQB1 were typed in about 620-640 donors, DQA1 in approximately 520, DPA1 in over 600, and DPB1 in 400 to 480. Because of strong linkage in the cohort, five DR-DQ haplotypes were treated as single units for association and clustering. Across 300 to 500 genotyped donors of the cohort, an average of approximately 220,000 unique TCR beta nucleotide sequences per donor were sequenced, and roughly 17% of those sequences were non-productive. Paper-wide results and their limitations: Some IMGT-functional V segments, including TRBV6-2 and TRBV6-3, could not be told apart with the 87-base-pair reads, so those segments were excluded. When HLA alleles, especially DR and DQ, strongly co-occurred, attributing TCR associations to individual alleles was difficult. Linkage disequilibrium might explain the correlated functional status among segregating V segments, but an unknown experimental factor could not be ruled out. The classifier was reported to diagnose cytomegalovirus status with high specificity and sensitivity in both the original cohort and the validation cohort. The study gave a list of under 200 TCR beta chains associated with cytomegalovirus. A further reported finding was that TCR beta sequences accurately predicted the HLA-A and HLA-B alleles for most subjects in the first cohort. An earlier analysis of around 540 of the donors showed that most TCR beta V segments appeared in productive rearrangements either about 87% or about 30% of the time, which broadly matched IMGT annotations. In a later analysis, HLA-associated TCR beta chains showed more clonal expansion and lower generation probabilities than non-associated chains that were equally common. In this cohort, only TCR beta chains were sequenced, and detectable features were limited by the absence of alpha or paired-chain data. Most TCR sequences were observed very rarely across donors, whereas some public TCRs were present in many individuals. Specific HLA alleles were associated with more than 15,000 TCR beta sequences at a false discovery rate of 0.05 in a later analysis. An association between a missense DCLRE1C variant and V-gene and J-gene trimming of TCR beta chains was found in a later genetic analysis and replicated in an independent cohort. Several of the top co-occurrence clusters appeared to be linked to parvovirus B19, influenza, CMV and Epstein-Barr virus, according to a later analysis. A few of the identified cytomegalovirus-associated TCR beta chains were confirmed in vitro to be specific for cytomegalovirus antigens. The authors suggested that the approach could potentially be extended to other disease states and immunological phenotypes. CMV serostatus was the only immune exposure information available for the cohort. A cluster of highly shared sequence variants was judged likely to be a technical artifact of the sequencing pipeline. Because HLA typing was missing for some donors at each locus, association tests included only the typed subset. Compared with the 666-donor mean, donors in an Asian-associated ancestry cluster had fewer N-insertions in productive TCRs, according to a later genetic analysis. In a later analysis, TCR association rates were found to vary across HLA loci, with the most associated TCRs seen for DRB1 alleles and the fewest for HLA-C alleles. The presence/absence analyses assumed that sequencing depth was roughly uniform across donors, and that assumption may not be true. A later analysis found that most CMV-associated TCR beta chains appeared HLA-restricted, with HLA associations seemingly driven largely by CMV exposure. Because counts were too low, 15 to 20 rarely observed V segments, including chromosome 9 orphons, were excluded from the earlier analysis of 587 of the donors.

The cohort consisted of 600 to 750 healthy bone marrow donors. At the time of sampling, all cohort members were nominally healthy, though unrecorded immune exposures were likely present. The donor tested CMV seronegative, placing the donor among the 300 to 400 seronegative members of the cohort. A peripheral blood sample was provided by each donor, and peripheral blood mononuclear cells were used for TCR beta sequencing. Genomic DNA extraction from the blood cell samples was performed with the Qiagen DNeasy Blood Extraction Kit. Library preparation employed the immunoSEQ multiplex PCR assay. The multiplex PCR relied on a mix of 60 forward primers for TCR Vbeta segments and 13 reverse primers for TCR Jbeta segments. The CDR3 region of rearranged TCR beta genes was amplified from genomic DNA with a multiplex PCR assay. The Illumina HiSeq System was used to sequence the amplified TCR beta libraries as 87-base-pair reads. Per the source publication's procedure: Across the 640 or so repertoires, a later analysis counted 80 million or so unique TCR beta chains, around 11 million of which were shared by at least two donors. To remove PCR and sequencing errors, raw reads were error-corrected and collapsed into unique sequences using a nearest-neighbor algorithm that merged closely related sequences. V, D and J gene segments were assigned by aligning CDR3 sequences to IMGT reference sequences. For a sequence to be retained, a match of at least six nucleotides to both a V gene segment and a J gene segment was required. A rearrangement was called productive if the CDR3 had no stop codons and remained in frame with V and J, and every other rearrangement was called non-productive. CDR3 was defined according to IMGT convention as the region running from the second conserved V-encoded cysteine to the conserved J-encoded phenylalanine. In an earlier analysis of 500 to 650 of the donors, sequences lacking an unambiguous match to a single V gene segment were excluded. An earlier analysis of fewer than 750 of the donors classified V segments as functional when productive rearrangements were above 56.7% and as segregating when the standard deviation between donors was above 5%. A statistical classification framework was built to diagnose cytomegalovirus status from the catalog of TCR beta chain sequences. A later analysis assigned V and J genes by comparing TCR nucleotide sequences with IMGT/GENE-DB human TR gene sequences. The TCRdist pipeline was used in a later analysis to assign CDR3 sequences and most-parsimonious VDJ recombination scenarios. In a later analysis, every TCR beta chain was defined by the combination of its CDR3 amino acid sequence and its V-gene family, and reads without a unique V-gene family were dropped. A later analysis removed roughly 590 highly shared, low-generation-probability nucleotide sequences to deal with suspected cross-contamination and a sequencing artifact. A later analysis calculated a clonal expansion index for each public chain from normalized within-repertoire ranks of inferred template counts. A later analysis computed generation probabilities with a VDJ recombination model fitted to out-of-frame rearrangements, and checked the results against IGoR. In a later analysis, TCR-TCR, TCR-HLA and TCR-CMV co-occurrence was scored with hypergeometric tests, and a repertoire-size bias correction was applied to TCR pairs. To estimate false discovery rates, a later analysis permuted the HLA or CMV assignments 20 times. In a later analysis, co-occurring TCRs were grouped using DBSCAN, with TCRdist sequence similarity added in when clustering inside HLA-allele-positive subsets. Repertoires with fewer than 30,000 or more than 120,000 public chains, plus five repertoires with anomalous nucleotide sharing, were excluded from co-occurrence clustering. Entries here come from immuneACCESS through TCRdb and include only in-frame sequences with V and J called. Some clones fail to appear in such tables; in the studies checked, an unresolved V gene covers under half of the shortfall, and the cause of the remainder is unknown. V, J and clone size are taken as reported in that table, and D and trimming were inferred from the DNA itself. The sample table contains 110,000 to 150,000 clones; only one count was recorded for about 75% of them. 1.5% to 2% of the sample is held by the ten biggest clonotypes.

The chain joins TRBV5-1 to TRBJ2-7, and 7 junction bases match TRBD2. The receptor comes from a woman aged 25 to 39 in good health and CMV-seronegative. The sequenced material came from PBMCs. The base sequence is TGCGCCAGCAGCTTGGATGGGGCCGGCGGGAGTGGGCTCGAGCAGTACTTC. It specifies CASSLDGAGGSGLEQYF.